This record concerns one T cell receptor (beta chain) sequence. This record comes from a study of blood T cells in healthy people across ages. Across the whole study: In model experiments, template switching was able to capture about one barcoded beta molecule for every two T cells that were present.

Germline V gene lookup returns CDR1 MDHEN and CDR2 SYDVKM. The V end was cut by 3 bases, the J end by 7 bases, with 13 bases between. CDR3 size: 14 residues. Through a sample-barcoded 5' primer and a J-beta primer mix, a second PCR was run for roughly 6 to 12 cycles. Via MiXCR, TCRdb re-called the 5' RACE reads, giving one row per CDR3 protein. The table lists over 600,000 distinct CDR3 sequences, approximately 21% of them singletons. The receptor's source is a man aged 65 to 79 in good health. Sequencing was done on a sample of blood. This chain links TRBV28 with TRBJ2-4; the D gene could be TRBD1 or TRBD2 (5 bases each). CDR3 sequence: CASSFMGVGNIQYF. CDR3 coding DNA: TGTGCCAGCAGTTTTATGGGGGTGGGTAACATTCAGTACTTC.